The 19 T cell receptor beta chains below all came from one sample that was sequenced in a study of radiotherapy plus CTLA-4 blockade in lung cancer. Some clones are missing from TCRdb's copy, which holds only in-frame ones; the method was immunoSEQ multiplex PCR. The data contain about 91,000 clones, around 72% of them singletons. The sequenced sample was peripheral blood, obtained from a patient treated with radiotherapy plus ipilimumab. The receptors derive from a human donor with non-small cell lung cancer that progressed on radiotherapy plus ipilimumab.

This clone was counted a few times. The chain couples TRBV18 to TRBJ2-1, with D perhaps matching TRBD1 (6 bases). Germline CDR1 and CDR2: KGHSH and LQKENI. The CDR3 is made up of 13 amino acids. Trimming pared 6 bases from V and 4 bases from J, leaving 10 bases between. The CDR3 region is CASSHGQYNEQFF. The CDR3 bases are TGTGCCAGCTCCCACGGACAGTACAATGAGCAGTTCTTC.

Here the CDR3 reads CASDKQGNTIYF. The DNA of the CDR3 is TGTGCCAGCGACAAACAGGGGAACACCATATATTTT. This chain links TRBV2 with TRBJ1-3; the match to TRBD1 covers 7 bases. The CDR3 is 12 amino acids. Germline assignment: CDR1 SNHLY and CDR2 FYNNEI. Trimming took 8 bases from V and 7 from J; bases not matched to a gene: 5.

CDR3 nucleotides: TGTGCCAGCAGCTTTGGGCTTTTGAACACTGAAGCTTTCTTT. This encodes CASSFGLLNTEAFF. The gene calls are TRBV5-8 and TRBJ1-1; the D is unclear. The V end lost 2 bases, the J end lost 0 bases, and 8 bases lay between the germline ends. The length of the CDR3 is 14 residues. Germline V gives CDR1 SGHTS, CDR2 YDEGEE.

The chain combines TRBV7-9 with TRBJ1-1; D unresolved. This CDR3 has 14 amino acids. With 5 bases removed from V and 0 bases from J, the gap between germline ends came to 10 bases. Germline V gene lookup returns CDR1 SEHNR and CDR2 FQNEAQ (reference sequence). CDR3 in DNA: TGTGCCAGCAGCGCCGACGGCATGAACACTGAAGCTTTCTTT. It yields the protein CASSADGMNTEAFF.

The chain recombines TRBV28 with TRBJ2-3; TRBD2 might be the D (6 bases). The CDR3 consists of 14 residues. Trimming took 6 bases from V and 2 from J, leaving 12 bases between them. Germline V gene data show CDR1 as MDHEN and CDR2 as SYDVKM. CDR3 bases: TGTGCCAGCAGGGAGGGATCTTCCACAGATACGCAGTATTTT. It yields the protein CASREGSSTDTQYF.

This chain links TRBV6-5 with TRBJ1-2; no firm D call. The CDR3 runs to 13 residues. Germline CDR1 reads MNHEY; CDR2 reads SVGAGI. V was cut by 0 bases and J by 5 bases, with 7 bases left in between. The CDR3 region has the DNA TGTGCCAGCAGTTACTCCATCCGGTATGGCTACACCTTC. Translating it yields CASSYSIRYGYTF.

The CDR3 DNA sequence: TGTGCCACCAGCAGAGCAGCGGGGCCTAAGGCTGAAGCTTTCTTT. Translating gives CATSRAAGPKAEAFF. V usage is TRBV15 and J usage is TRBJ1-1, with D possibly being TRBD1 (5 bases). Germline assignment: CDR1 LNHNV and CDR2 YYDKDF (reference sequence). The CDR3 is made up of 15 amino acids. Trimming pared 1 base from V and 6 bases from J, leaving 15 bases between.

V usage is TRBV6-1 and J usage is TRBJ2-7, with 8 bases that match TRBD2. J was trimmed by 9 bases and V by 8 bases; bases with no gene match: 9. The CDR3 is made up of 12 amino acids. Germline CDR1 reads MNHNS; CDR2 reads SASEGT. The CDR3 sequence is CASLGPGGGQYF. For the CDR3, the DNA is TGTGCCAGCTTAGGACCCGGGGGGGGGCAGTACTTC.

This chain uses TRBV5-1 with TRBJ2-1; 7 nucleotides agree with TRBD1. Germline lookup yields CDR1 SGHRS and CDR2 YFSETQ. With 2 bases clipped from V and 7 bases from J, the junction kept 9 bases outside the gene matches. The CDR3 has 15 amino acids. This CDR3 reads CASSLEGALSNEQFF. For the CDR3, the DNA is TGCGCCAGCAGCTTAGAGGGGGCCCTCTCTAATGAGCAGTTCTTC. Complete variable domain (other parts from reference TRBV5-1 and TRBJ2-1): KAGVTQTPRYLIKTRGQQVTLSCSPISGHRSVSWYQQTPGQGLQFLFEYFSETQRNKGNFPGRFSGRQFSNSRSEMNVSTLELGDSALYLCASSLEGALSNEQFFGPGTRLTVL.

A remark on this clone: A read error may produce the germline difference seen at one junction end. V gene TRBV4-1 combines with J gene TRBJ1-1, with 10 bases that match TRBD1. Looked up from germline, CDR1 is MGHRA and CDR2 is YSYEKL. The CDR3 length is 15 residues. The CDR3 region is CASSQDARGQGIRIF. The CDR3 DNA is TGCGCCAGCAGCCAAGATGCGCGGGGACAGGGGATTAGGATCTTT.

CDR3 bases: TGTGCCAGCACTTCCGGACAGGGAGATGAAAAACTGTTTTTT. Amino acids: CASTSGQGDEKLFF. The genes are TRBV28 and TRBJ1-4, with 8 bases lining up with TRBD1. V shed 7 bases and J 6 bases; nucleotides not matched to a gene: 7. Germline-derived CDR1 and CDR2 are MDHEN and SYDVKM. CDR3 size: 14 residues.

The chain has TRBV10-2 and TRBJ2-3; D is possibly TRBD1 (6 bases). Germline CDR1 is WSHSY and CDR2 is SAAADI. CDR3 size: 16 residues. The V end was cut by 0 bases, the J end by 0 bases, with 10 bases between. CDR3 DNA sequence: TGCGCCAGCAGTGAGTCCAGGGGTCGGAGCACAGATACGCAGTATTTT. The encoded protein is CASSESRGRSTDTQYF.

The chain recombines TRBV14 with TRBJ2-7, with 14 bases fitting TRBD2. Germline lookup yields CDR1 SGHDN and CDR2 FVKESK. The CDR3 has 15 amino acids. V shed 6 bases and J 1 base; nucleotides not matched to a gene: 2. This CDR3 is CASSRTSGGSYEQYF. The CDR3 DNA sequence: TGTGCCAGCAGTCGGACTAGCGGGGGGTCCTACGAGCAGTACTTC.

The CDR3 is CASSTTDGRYGELFF. As DNA, the CDR3 is TGCGCCAGCAGCACTACGGACGGCAGATACGGGGAGCTGTTTTTT. The chain recombines TRBV5-1 with TRBJ2-2, with no clear D. CDR3 length: 15 amino acids. Germline CDR1 is SGHRS and CDR2 is YFSETQ. Trimming shortened V by 4 bases and J by 7 bases, and 17 bases separated the two germline ends.

The genes are TRBV10-2 and TRBJ2-1; 8 bases are a match to TRBD2. The CDR3 covers 15 residues. Unmatched junction bases numbered 10, after V lost 7 bases and J lost 5 bases. Per germline, CDR1 WSHSY and CDR2 SAAADI. Written as DNA, the CDR3 is TGCGCCAGCACCGAGCCGGGAGGGCCCAACAATGAGCAGTTCTTC. Its translation is CASTEPGGPNNEQFF.

This chain connects TRBV10-3 to TRBJ1-2; tentative D call: TRBD1 (5 bases). The CDR3 contains 16 residues. Germline CDR1 and CDR2: ENHRY and SYGVKD. Trimming stripped 2 bases from V and 4 bases from J, with 17 bases between. In nucleotides, the CDR3 is TGTGCCATCAGTGAGGGGGGTTACCGGGATTCCTATGGCTACACCTTC. Its protein product is CAISEGGYRDSYGYTF.

This clone appeared a few times. This chain joins TRBV7-2 and TRBJ1-6; D is undetermined. With 1 base removed from V and 16 bases from J, the gap between germline ends came to 14 bases. Germline V gene data show CDR1 as SGHTA and CDR2 as FQGNSA. The CDR3 spans 13 residues. The CDR3 region has the DNA TGTGCCAGCAGCTTAGGGCCTACCAACGTACTCCACTTT. Translated, it gives CASSLGPTNVLHF.

The CDR3 region has the DNA TGTGCCAGCAGTTTCCAGCGGGAGCTTACTGAGCAGTTCTTC. This codes for CASSFQRELTEQFF. This chain links TRBV27 with TRBJ2-1; 8 bases line up with TRBD2. CDR1 MNHEY and CDR2 SMNVEV come from the germline V gene (reference sequence). The CDR3 is made up of 14 amino acids. Trimming removed 3 bases from V and 9 bases from J; junction bases left unmatched: 7.

This rearrangement joins TRBV6-1 to TRBJ2-7; D might be TRBD2 (5 bases). Looked up from germline, CDR1 is MNHNS and CDR2 is SASEGT. The ends were cut back, 3 bases at V and 7 bases at J, with 16 bases in the middle. This CDR3 has 14 residues. CDR3 DNA sequence: TGTGCCAGCAGTGATAGACGGGAATGGGTGGAGCAGTACTTC. It specifies CASSDRREWVEQYF.